The 11 T cell receptor beta chains reported below all come from one sample, sequenced in a study of T cells in Graves' hyperthyroidism and ophthalmopathy. The investigators amplified TCR beta CDR3 regions from RNA transcripts. Researchers ran a first-round RT-PCR on the TCR CDR3 using the HTBI primer set. MiXCR, applied by TCRdb to the multiplex PCR reads, yields one record per CDR3 protein. Among around 500,000 distinct CDR3 sequences listed, around a fifth were seen once. Sequences were obtained from blood. The receptor set was obtained from a woman in her 70s with Graves' ophthalmopathy.

V is TRBV7-9 and J is TRBJ1-2, with D hard to call. Per the germline V gene, CDR1 is SEHNR and CDR2 is FQNEAQ (reference sequence). Trimming took 4 bases from V and 6 from J, leaving 3 bases between them. The CDR3 has 10 residues. CDR3: CASSYDGYTF. For the CDR3, the DNA is TGTGCCAGCAGCTACGATGGCTACACCTTC.

This chain uses TRBV20-1 with TRBJ2-7; possibly TRBD2 for D (6 bases). V gave up 6 bases and J gave up 0 bases, with 18 bases separating them. Germline-derived CDR1 and CDR2 are DFQATT and SNEGSKA (reference sequence). The CDR3 has 15 residues. This chain's CDR3 is CSASALAGSSYEQYF. CDR3 bases: TGCAGTGCCTCAGCTCTAGCCGGGAGCTCCTACGAGCAGTACTTC.

This clonotype was detected ten times or more. The V and J genes are TRBV12-3 or TRBV12-4 and TRBJ1-2, with TRBD1 matching 7 bases. The CDR3 has 15 amino acids. V shed 6 bases and J 5 bases; nucleotides not matched to a gene: 12. The CDR3 DNA is TGTGCCAGCAGATTCACAGGGGATCGGAATTATGGCTACACCTTC. It yields the protein CASRFTGDRNYGYTF.

Only a few counts were recorded for this clonotype. The rearrangement uses TRBV12-3 or TRBV12-4 and TRBJ2-1, with 12 bases that match TRBD1. V dropped 4 bases and J dropped 7; count of bases not matched to a gene: 5. The CDR3 sequence is 15 residues long. CDR3: CASSSGTGGWNEQFF. Written as DNA, the CDR3 is TGTGCCAGCAGTTCCGGGACAGGGGGCTGGAATGAGCAGTTCTTC.

This clonotype came up many times. CDR3 residues: CSATPGLAGSYEQYF. CDR3 bases: TGCAGTGCTACACCGGGACTAGCGGGGTCCTACGAGCAGTACTTC. V and J are TRBV20-1 and TRBJ2-7; 13 bases align to TRBD2. CDR1 is DFQATT, CDR2 SNEGSKA, per germline (reference sequence). With V trimmed by 4 bases and J by 1 base, 4 bases remained unmatched. This CDR3 region has 15 residues.

This clonotype appeared many times. A junction boundary mismatches the germline segment, possibly from a read error. The chain couples TRBV11-2 to TRBJ2-7; TRBD1 agrees at 7 bases. The CDR3 runs to 14 residues. CDR1 and CDR2 (germline): SGHAT, FQNNGV. CDR3 bases: TGTGCCAGCAGTTTAGGGGGCAGTTCCTACGAGCAGTACTTC. This encodes CASSLGGSSYEQYF.

This clonotype was seen many times. J is TRBJ2-3 and V is TRBV2; D is unresolved. V was trimmed by 2 bases and J by 7 bases, leaving 10 bases between them. Germline assignment: CDR1 SNHLY and CDR2 FYNNEI. The CDR3 has 13 amino acids. CDR3 amino acids: CASSESDAYTQYF. DNA of the CDR3: TGTGCCAGCAGTGAATCAGACGCCTATACGCAGTATTTT.

Only a few counts were recorded for this clonotype. This chain's CDR3 is CAWRGMPSNTGELFF. The DNA for the CDR3 is TGTGCCTGGCGCGGGATGCCATCGAACACCGGGGAGCTGTTTTTT. J is TRBJ2-2 and V is TRBV30, with D possibly being TRBD2 (6 bases). The CDR3 is made up of 15 amino acids. Germline V gene sequence: CDR1 GTSNPN, CDR2 SVGIG (reference sequence). The germline V and J ends were trimmed by 5 bases and 0 bases, with 13 bases remaining between them.

The CDR3: CASSQIQAFSGANVLTF. Here the CDR3 DNA reads TGCGCCAGCAGCCAAATACAGGCTTTCTCTGGGGCCAACGTCCTGACTTTC. This chain joins TRBV4-3 and TRBJ2-6; a weak D match, TRBD1 (5 bases). This CDR3 has 17 amino acids. Germline values: CDR1 LGHNA, CDR2 YSLEER. Trimming pared 2 bases from V and 0 bases from J, leaving 11 bases between.

The chain links TRBV4-3 to TRBJ2-7; tentatively, D is TRBD2 (6 bases). The ends were cut back, 0 bases at V and 3 bases at J, with 18 bases in the middle. CDR3 length: 17 residues. Per germline, CDR1 LGHNA and CDR2 YSLEER. This CDR3 is CASSQDNGGGPFYEQYF. The CDR3 bases are TGCGCCAGCAGCCAAGATAACGGGGGAGGTCCCTTCTACGAGCAGTACTTC.

This clonotype showed up just a few times. The chain recombines TRBV20-1 with TRBJ2-5, with TRBD2 matching 10 bases. Germline V lookup: CDR1 DFQATT, CDR2 SNEGSKA (reference sequence). This CDR3 contains 16 residues. V lost 3 bases to trimming and J lost 5 bases; unmatched junction nucleotides: 12. CDR3 residues: CSARLLLAGFGETQYF. The CDR3 region has the DNA TGCAGTGCTAGGCTACTACTAGCGGGATTTGGGGAGACCCAGTACTTC.